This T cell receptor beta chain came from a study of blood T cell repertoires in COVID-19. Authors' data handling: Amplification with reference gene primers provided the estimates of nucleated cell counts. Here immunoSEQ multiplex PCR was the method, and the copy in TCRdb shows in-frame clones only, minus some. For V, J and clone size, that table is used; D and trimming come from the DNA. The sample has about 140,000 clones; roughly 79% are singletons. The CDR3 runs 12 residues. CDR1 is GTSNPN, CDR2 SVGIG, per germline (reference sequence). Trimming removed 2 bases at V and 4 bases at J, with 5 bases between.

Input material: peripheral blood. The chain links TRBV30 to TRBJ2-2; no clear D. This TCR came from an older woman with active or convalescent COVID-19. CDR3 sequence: CAWSISTGELFF. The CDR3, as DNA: TGTGCCTGGAGTATCAGCACCGGGGAGCTGTTTTTT.